The clone carrying this TCR beta chain came up a few times. Primers used in a second PCR of about 6 to 11 cycles were a sample-barcoded 5' primer and a J-beta primer mix. One entry per CDR3 protein, called by TCRdb with MiXCR from the 5' RACE reads. This sample has 790,000 or so distinct CDR3 sequences, with more than 35% found just once. These data are taken from a study of blood T cells in healthy people across ages. The V gene's germline CDR1 is ENHRY and CDR2 SYGVKD. The germline V and J ends were trimmed by 6 bases and 0 bases, with 9 bases remaining between them. This CDR3 has 14 amino acids. The TCR originated in a man aged 80 or over in good health. The gene calls are TRBV10-3 and TRBJ2-1, with D maybe TRBD1 (5 bases). Sequenced sample: blood. The CDR3 spells CAISPDSSYNEQFF. CDR3 nucleotides: TGTGCCATCAGCCCTGACAGCTCCTACAATGAGCAGTTCTTC.